One sample yielded the 13 T cell receptor beta chains listed below, sequenced in a study of OX40 agonist ivuxolimab in advanced cancers. The assay was immunoSEQ multiplex PCR, and TCRdb's table has in-frame clones only and misses some. The sample includes over 75,000 clones, over 75% of them seen just once. Sequencing was performed on CD4+ or CD8+ T cells sorted from blood, taken in a trial of the OX40 agonist ivuxolimab. Source of these receptors: an adult with an advanced solid tumor such as melanoma, head and neck, liver or kidney cancer.

The chain is built from TRBV28 and TRBJ2-4; TRBD1 matches 10 bases. The CDR3 covers 15 residues. V lost 5 bases, J lost 3 bases, and 4 bases stayed unmatched. Germline CDR1 reads MDHEN; CDR2 reads SYDVKM. CDR3 amino acids: CASSDRGLVKNIQYF. The DNA for the CDR3 is TGTGCCAGCAGTGACAGGGGGCTCGTCAAAAACATTCAGTACTTC.

The chain links TRBV30 to TRBJ1-5; TRBD1 might be the D (5 bases). V shed 3 bases and J shed 5 bases, with 11 bases lying between them. The germline V gene encodes CDR1 GTSNPN and CDR2 SVGIG (reference sequence). CDR3 length: 13 residues. The CDR3 DNA reads as TGTGCCTGGAGCCAACGGGGGGATCAGCCCCAGCATTTT. This translates into CAWSQRGDQPQHF.

In this sample, this clone turned up a few times. The chain joins TRBV27 to TRBJ2-7; D gene uncertain. Germline V gives CDR1 MNHEY, CDR2 SMNVEV (reference sequence). This CDR3 region has 13 residues. The ends were cut back, 4 bases at V and 0 bases at J, with 7 bases in the middle. The CDR3 here is CASSSTDSYEQYF. CDR3 sequence (DNA): TGTGCCAGCAGTTCGACGGACTCCTACGAGCAGTACTTC.

The chain employs TRBV20-1 and TRBJ2-1; D unresolved. The CDR3 loop spans 11 amino acids. V was clipped by 1 base and J by 12 bases, with 10 bases between them. CDR1 is DFQATT and CDR2 is SNEGSKA in the germline V gene (reference sequence). CDR3: CSARGRVGQFF. The CDR3 nucleotides are TGCAGTGCTAGAGGACGGGTCGGGCAGTTCTTC.

The chain has TRBV7-2 and TRBJ2-6; D gene uncertain. The CDR3 loop spans 15 amino acids. Germline CDR1 SGHTA, CDR2 FQGNSA. Between the trimmed V and J ends, which lost 2 bases and 0 bases, there was a span of 5 bases. The CDR3 here is CASSLTFSGANVLTF. CDR3 coding DNA: TGTGCCAGCAGCTTAACATTCTCTGGGGCCAACGTCCTGACTTTC.

Regarding this clone: Other DNA sequences in the same sample also yield this CDR3. The chain is built from TRBV6-6 and TRBJ2-3, with 10 bases fitting TRBD2. This CDR3 region has 16 residues. Germline V gene data show CDR1 as MNHNY and CDR2 as SVGAGI (reference sequence). V lost 0 bases and J lost 3; bases outside the gene matches: 3. The CDR3 DNA reads TGTGCCAGCAGTTACTCGCCTAGCGGGAGAACAGATACGCAGTATTTT. It codes for CASSYSPSGRTDTQYF.

This sequence joins TRBV7-8 and TRBJ2-1, with no clear D. This CDR3 comprises 16 residues. Per the germline V gene, CDR1 is SGHVS and CDR2 is FQNEAQ. V shed 1 base and J shed 0 bases, with 10 bases lying between them. CDR3 protein: CASSLVFDFSYNEQFF. CDR3 bases: TGTGCCAGCAGCTTAGTTTTTGATTTCTCCTACAATGAGCAGTTCTTC.

This chain connects TRBV9 to TRBJ1-1, with D possibly being TRBD1 (5 bases). Germline V gives CDR1 SGDLS, CDR2 YYNGEE. V was cut by 0 bases and J by 5 bases, with 14 bases left in between. The CDR3 spans 15 residues. The CDR3 loop is CASSVGAGTQTEAFF. The DNA for the CDR3 is TGTGCCAGCAGCGTAGGTGCAGGGACGCAAACTGAAGCTTTCTTT.

This clone appeared once. The chain is built from TRBV19 and TRBJ2-5, with 8 bases identical to TRBD2. This CDR3 spans 14 amino acids. Germline V gene data show CDR1 as LNHDA and CDR2 as SQIVND (reference sequence). The junction had 4 bases not matched to a gene; V was cut back by 3 bases and J by 4 bases. The CDR3 here is CASSMIAGRETQYF. The CDR3 DNA reads TGTGCCAGTAGTATGATAGCGGGACGAGAGACCCAGTACTTC.

The CDR3 bases are TGCGCCAGCAGCCCAGCGGGAGGGCCAGGCACAGATACGCAGTATTTT. Its protein product is CASSPAGGPGTDTQYF. The chain combines TRBV5-1 with TRBJ2-3, with 10 bases identical to TRBD2. The trim removed 4 bases at V and 1 base at J, leaving 6 bases unmatched. The germline V gene encodes CDR1 SGHRS and CDR2 YFSETQ. The CDR3 covers 16 residues.

This chain links TRBV18 with TRBJ2-7, with D tentatively TRBD1 (5 bases). The CDR3 runs 12 residues. CDR1 is KGHSH and CDR2 is LQKENI in the germline V gene. Trimming stripped 4 bases from V and 6 bases from J, with 10 bases between. The CDR3 sequence is CASSRGQGEQYF. The CDR3 DNA reads as TGTGCCAGCTCACGTGGACAAGGCGAGCAGTACTTC.

This clone was counted a single time. The genes are TRBV6-6 and TRBJ1-6, with TRBD1 as a possible D gene (6 bases). CDR3 length: 13 residues. V shed 6 bases and J shed 10 bases, with 13 bases lying between them. Germline CDR1 reads MNHNY; CDR2 reads SVGAGI (reference sequence). The CDR3 sequence is CASSLDSESPLHF. The CDR3 DNA follows: TGTGCCAGCAGCCTGGACAGCGAATCACCCCTCCACTTT.

The chain links TRBV19 to TRBJ1-5; D perhaps matches TRBD1 (5 bases). Trimming cost V 5 bases and J 11 bases, with 16 bases left between them. The CDR3 spans 13 residues. Germline V lookup: CDR1 LNHDA, CDR2 SQIVND (reference sequence). The CDR3 DNA sequence: TGTGCCAGTAGTGAGGGGCTAAGGTCCTCCCAGCATTTT. This gives the protein CASSEGLRSSQHF. The full variable domain, its missing parts supplied by reference TRBV19 and TRBJ1-5, is DGGITQSPKYLFRKEGQNVTLSCEQNLNHDAMYWYRQDPGQGLRLIYYSQIVNDFQKGDIAEGYSVSREKKESFPLTVTSAQKNPTAFYLCASSEGLRSSQHFGDGTRLSIL.